Following are 25 T cell receptor beta chains from one sample sequenced in a study of T cell changes during pregnancy in multiple sclerosis (dated by TCRdb to about 2019). The library was made by the immunoSEQ multiplex PCR assay. TCRdb took this table from immuneACCESS and kept in-frame rearrangements with V and J called. Such tables lack part of the clones; where checked against another copy, unresolved V genes explain under half of the gap, and the rest is unexplained. The sample table records about 83,000 clones; approximately 91% of these occur just once. Of the sample, 3.5% falls within the top ten clones. The sample here was PBMCs, taken in the first trimester of pregnancy. These receptors were obtained from a female donor in good health, serving as a control in a pregnancy study. Some clones in this sample may be carry-over from other donors' samples.

The chain joins TRBV28 to TRBJ2-2, with 11 bases matching TRBD1. J gave up 6 bases and V 5 bases, and 5 bases lay outside the gene matches. Germline CDR1 is MDHEN and CDR2 is SYDVKM. The CDR3 runs to 15 residues. CDR3 coding DNA: TGTGCCAGCAGTCGGACAGGGGGCGAGGCCGGGGAGCTGTTTTTT. This gives the protein CASSRTGGEAGELFF.

This clone appeared a single time. V gene TRBV28 combines with J gene TRBJ1-1, with 9 bases that match TRBD1. V trimming: 4 bases; J trimming: 3 bases; junction bases outside the gene matches: 9. Germline CDR1 is MDHEN and CDR2 is SYDVKM. The CDR3 consists of 16 residues. The CDR3 coding sequence is TGTGCCAGCAGTTCACTCACAGGGGGCTCGGACACTGAAGCTTTCTTT. Protein sequence: CASSSLTGGSDTEAFF.

V and J are TRBV11-2 and TRBJ2-2, with D possibly TRBD2 on 5 matching bases. The germline gives CDR1 SGHAT, CDR2 FQNNGV. V was shortened by 7 bases and J by 5 bases, with 8 bases between the two germline ends. The CDR3 covers 12 residues. DNA for the CDR3: TGTGCCAGCAACGGGGTGACCGGGGAGCTGTTTTTT. It specifies CASNGVTGELFF.

The rearrangement links TRBV19 to TRBJ1-1; D gene unclear. V was shortened by 7 bases and J by 1 base, with 7 bases between the two germline ends. The CDR3 is 12 residues long. CDR1 is LNHDA and CDR2 is SQIVND in the germline V gene (reference sequence). As DNA, the CDR3 is TGTGCCAGTAAATCGGGGAACACTGAAGCTTTCTTT. It specifies CASKSGNTEAFF.

The V and J genes are TRBV7-8 and TRBJ2-3; weak D call: TRBD2 (6 bases). The CDR3 loop spans 16 amino acids. Trimming removed 2 bases at V and 0 bases at J, with 12 bases between. CDR1 and CDR2 (germline): SGHVS, FQNEAQ. The CDR3 sequence: CASSLLRGPSTDTQYF. DNA for the CDR3: TGTGCCAGCAGCTTATTGCGGGGCCCTAGCACAGATACGCAGTATTTT.

Worth noting for this clone: Other DNA sequences in the same sample also yield this CDR3. The CDR3 reads CASSLGRSGGNQPQHF. The CDR3 region has the DNA TGTGCCAGCAGCTTAGGGAGGTCCGGAGGCAATCAGCCCCAGCATTTT. The chain combines TRBV13 with TRBJ1-5; no clear D gene. This CDR3 is 16 amino acids long. Trimming took 0 bases from V and 2 from J, leaving 11 bases between them. Germline V gene lookup returns CDR1 PRHDT and CDR2 FYEKMQ (reference sequence).

The genes are TRBV10-3 and TRBJ1-6; 8 bases match TRBD1. V dropped 7 bases and J dropped 9; count of bases not matched to a gene: 11. The CDR3 has 15 amino acids. In germline, CDR1 is ENHRY, CDR2 SYGVKD. CDR3: CAITERTGSGSPLHF. In DNA, the CDR3 is TGTGCCATCACCGAGAGGACAGGGAGCGGTTCACCCCTCCACTTT.

CDR3 residues: CASSGQGPQETQYF. Here the CDR3 DNA reads TGCGCCAGCAGTGGTCAGGGCCCGCAAGAGACCCAGTACTTC. The chain employs TRBV10-1 and TRBJ2-5, with a tentative D call TRBD1 (5 bases). V dropped 4 bases and J dropped 2 bases, with 11 bases sitting between them. The CDR3 has 14 amino acids. Germline V gene sequence: CDR1 WNHNN, CDR2 SYGVQD (reference sequence).

The genes are TRBV11-2 and TRBJ2-3; 8 bases agree with TRBD2. Looked up from germline, CDR1 is SGHAT and CDR2 is FQNNGV. J was trimmed by 3 bases and V by 7 bases; bases with no gene match: 12. The CDR3 contains 16 residues. The DNA for the CDR3 is TGTGCCAGCACCCCACTGAGGGGACTAGGGACAGATACGCAGTATTTT. Amino acid sequence: CASTPLRGLGTDTQYF.

V and J are TRBV6-1 and TRBJ2-3, with D possibly matching TRBD2 (6 bases). The CDR3 spans 15 residues. The ends were cut back, 7 bases at V and 4 bases at J, with 18 bases in the middle. Germline CDR1 reads MNHNS; CDR2 reads SASEGT. This CDR3 is CASILGGWGADTQYF. The CDR3, as DNA: TGTGCCAGCATATTGGGGGGTTGGGGCGCAGATACGCAGTATTTT.

The CDR3 reads CASRRTVNTEAFF. The CDR3 nucleotides read TGTGCCAGCAGAAGGACAGTTAACACTGAAGCTTTCTTT. The V gene is TRBV2, the J gene TRBJ1-1, with D possibly being TRBD1 (6 bases). CDR3 length equals 13 residues. V was pared by 6 bases and J by 2 bases, with 10 bases between. Germline V gene data show CDR1 as SNHLY and CDR2 as FYNNEI. Supplemented by reference TRBV2 and TRBJ1-1, the full variable domain reads EPEVTQTPSHQVTQMGQEVILRCVPISNHLYFYWYRQILGQKVEFLVSFYNNEISEKSEIFDDQFSVERPDGSNFTLKIRSTKLEDSAMYFCASRRTVNTEAFFGQGTRLTVV.

The gene calls are TRBV15 and TRBJ2-7; TRBD1 agrees at 9 bases. Germline lookup yields CDR1 LNHNV and CDR2 YYDKDF (reference sequence). Germline trimming cut 5 bases from V and 2 bases from J; bases unmatched to any gene: 7. The CDR3 consists of 15 residues. The CDR3: CATSELGTGPYEQYF. In nucleotides, the CDR3 is TGTGCCACCAGCGAGCTCGGGACAGGGCCCTACGAGCAGTACTTC.

This CDR3 is CASSLKTSGTGELFF. The CDR3 DNA follows: TGCGCCAGCAGCTTAAAGACTAGCGGGACCGGGGAGCTGTTTTTT. The chain recombines TRBV5-1 with TRBJ2-2; 10 bases are shared with TRBD2. Germline V gene data show CDR1 as SGHRS and CDR2 as YFSETQ. The CDR3 contains 15 residues. J gave up 5 bases and V 2 bases, and 3 bases lay outside the gene matches.

This rearrangement joins TRBV5-6 to TRBJ2-1, with a possible D match to TRBD2 (6 bases). Trimming shortened V by 0 bases and J by 4 bases, and 11 bases separated the two germline ends. Germline V gene data show CDR1 as SGHDT and CDR2 as YYEEEE. The CDR3 loop spans 15 amino acids. CDR3 sequence reads: CASSLGRSGYNEQFF. The CDR3 nucleotides read TGTGCCAGCAGCTTGGGCCGTAGCGGTTACAATGAGCAGTTCTTC. The full variable domain, its missing parts supplied by reference TRBV5-6 and TRBJ2-1, is DAGVTQSPTHLIKTRGQQVTLRCSPKSGHDTVSWYQQALGQGPQFIFQYYEEEERQRGNFPDRFSGHQFPNYSSELNVNALLLGDSALYLCASSLGRSGYNEQFFGPGTRLTVL.

This clone appeared a few times. A read error may produce the germline difference seen at one junction end. This sample includes further DNA sequences coding for the same CDR3. The chain uses TRBV4-1 and TRBJ2-1; 13 bases match TRBD2. Germline V gene lookup returns CDR1 MGHRA and CDR2 YSYEKL. CDR3 size: 16 residues. CDR3 in amino acids: CASSPGLAGLGYEQFF. The CDR3 coding sequence is TGTGCCAGCAGCCCGGGACTAGCGGGGTTAGGGTATGAGCAGTTCTTC.

As for this clone: An end of the junction does not agree with germline; a read error may underlie this. CDR3 residues: CASTEDLEAFF. The CDR3 DNA reads TGTGCCAGCACTGAAGACTTGGAAGCTTTCTTT. The chain employs TRBV6-1 and TRBJ1-1; D is unresolved. The CDR3 length is 11 residues. CDR1 and CDR2 (germline): MNHNS, SASEGT.

The rearrangement joins TRBV19 to TRBJ2-1; weak D call: TRBD2 (5 bases). Germline CDR1 is LNHDA and CDR2 is SQIVND (reference sequence). V shed 1 base and J shed 4 bases, with 11 bases lying between them. The CDR3 consists of 15 residues. The CDR3 region is CASSIGMTGYNEQFF. The CDR3 coding sequence is TGTGCCAGTAGTATAGGAATGACGGGATACAATGAGCAGTTCTTC.

CDR3 sequence reads: CASSLRPDRSDGELFF. CDR3 nucleotides: TGCGCCAGCAGCTTGCGCCCGGACAGGTCTGACGGGGAGCTGTTTTTT. This chain links TRBV5-1 with TRBJ2-2, with 7 nucleotides matching TRBD1. This CDR3 has 16 amino acids. The junction had 10 bases not matched to a gene; V was cut back by 1 base and J by 7 bases. The germline V gene has CDR1 SGHRS and CDR2 YFSETQ.

V usage is TRBV28 and J usage is TRBJ1-2; 8 nucleotides agree with TRBD1. With V trimmed by 5 bases and J by 3 bases, 8 bases remained unmatched. The CDR3 length is 15 residues. Germline CDR1 is MDHEN and CDR2 is SYDVKM. CDR3 bases: TGTGCCAGCAGTCATACAGGGGGGACCGACTATGGCTACACCTTC. Protein: CASSHTGGTDYGYTF.

The genes are TRBV29-1 and TRBJ2-2, with 10 bases identical to TRBD1. The germline CDR1 and CDR2 sequences are SQVTM and ANQGSEA. The CDR3 sequence is 16 residues long. With V trimmed by 6 bases and J by 3 bases, 10 bases remained unmatched. DNA of the CDR3: TGCAGCGTCATAACTACCGGGACAGGGGACACCGGGGAGCTGTTTTTT. It encodes CSVITTGTGDTGELFF.

This rearrangement joins TRBV25-1 to TRBJ1-2, with TRBD1 matching over 7 bases. V lost 2 bases, J lost 5 bases, and 8 bases stayed unmatched. This CDR3 is built from 15 residues. The V gene's germline CDR1 is MGHDK and CDR2 SYGVNS. The chain's CDR3 is CASSEGTVPQYGYTF. CDR3 nucleotides: TGTGCCAGCAGTGAAGGGACAGTGCCCCAGTATGGCTACACCTTC.

This sequence joins TRBV29-1 and TRBJ2-1, with TRBD1 matching over 9 bases. The CDR3 has 12 residues. Germline V gene sequence: CDR1 SQVTM, CDR2 ANQGSEA. Trimming removed 6 bases from V and 6 bases from J; junction bases left unmatched: 3. The CDR3 protein is CSVRDRANEQFF. The CDR3 DNA reads as TGCAGCGTGAGGGACAGGGCCAATGAGCAGTTCTTC.

The chain is built from TRBV4-3 and TRBJ2-4; D might be TRBD2 (5 bases). V was clipped by 3 bases and J by 6 bases, with 12 bases between them. CDR3 length: 14 amino acids. CDR1 and CDR2 from the germline V gene are LGHNA and YSLEER. The DNA for the CDR3 is TGCGCCAGCAGCCAGGGTTCTAGCTCAAACATTCAGTACTTC. It specifies CASSQGSSSNIQYF.

This clone has just one count. V gene TRBV18 combines with J gene TRBJ1-2, with 12 positions matching TRBD1. This CDR3 region has 15 residues. Germline trimming cut 2 bases from V and 8 bases from J; bases unmatched to any gene: 6. CDR1 and CDR2 (germline): KGHSH, LQKENI. CDR3 nucleotide sequence: TGTGCCAGCTCACCAGGGACAGGGGGCGTGGAAGGCTACACCTTC. It translates to CASSPGTGGVEGYTF.

The V gene is TRBV28, the J gene TRBJ2-6, with 9 bases identical to TRBD1. J was trimmed by 2 bases and V by 6 bases; bases with no gene match: 11. This CDR3 has 18 amino acids. In germline, CDR1 is MDHEN, CDR2 SYDVKM. The CDR3 DNA reads as TGTGCCAGCAGACTGGGAACAGGGGGCGCGGCTGGGGCCAACGTCCTGACTTTC. It is translated as CASRLGTGGAAGANVLTF.